The 28 T cell receptor beta chains below come from one sample, sequenced in a study of spatial heterogeneity in lung cancer (dated by TCRdb to the late 2010s). Library preparation was by 5' RACE. The run used a NextSeq 500. TCRdb passed the public sequencing reads through fastp at Q25 and MiXCR, retaining productive beta sequences. For every CDR3 protein sequence, its rows merge into one entry that carries the most common genes and DNA. The table for this sample lists some 120,000 distinct CDR3 sequences; over 9% of them were counted only once. Clones ranked in the top ten supply around 17% of the sample. This sample's time point label indicates: blood at routine non-recurrence follow-up after resection. For TCR sequencing, whole RNA was extracted from tumor and nontumor lung tissue, or from cryopreserved PBMC samples, and no cell sorting was done. This specimen was PBMCs, taken at follow-up. These receptors were obtained from a male donor with early-stage non-small cell lung cancer.

This clonotype was counted a few times. The rearrangement uses TRBV2 and TRBJ1-2; D unresolved. CDR3 size: 13 residues. V lost 4 bases and J 4 bases, leaving 10 bases between the germline ends. The germline CDR1 and CDR2 sequences are SNHLY and FYNNEI. The CDR3: CASSAQQGYGYTF. The CDR3 DNA sequence: TGTGCCAGCAGTGCCCAGCAAGGCTATGGCTACACCTTC.

There are many counts of this clonotype. The chain employs TRBV19 and TRBJ2-1; 7 bases line up with TRBD1. Trimming cost V 9 bases and J 0 bases; bases outside gene matches: 11. The CDR3 has 16 residues. The germline V gene encodes CDR1 LNHDA and CDR2 SQIVND (reference sequence). The CDR3 sequence is CASGPLGQSSYNEQFF. In DNA, the CDR3 is TGTGCCAGCGGGCCTCTGGGACAGAGCTCCTACAATGAGCAGTTCTTC.

This clonotype was counted between two and nine times. This sequence joins TRBV30 and TRBJ1-4, with 10 positions matching TRBD1. Unmatched junction bases numbered 5, after V lost 7 bases and J lost 3 bases. CDR3 length: 14 amino acids. Germline V gene sequence: CDR1 GTSNPN, CDR2 SVGIG (reference sequence). This CDR3 reads CAFDRGLSNEKLFF. Here the CDR3 DNA reads TGTGCCTTCGACAGGGGGCTATCTAATGAAAAACTGTTTTTT.

This clonotype was seen more than once but under ten times. The V gene is TRBV5-4, the J gene TRBJ1-2; D might be TRBD1 (6 bases). This CDR3 comprises 15 residues. Per germline, CDR1 SGHNT and CDR2 YYREEE (reference sequence). V lost 4 bases and J 1 base, leaving 14 bases between the germline ends. The DNA for the CDR3 is TGTGCCAGCAGCCCGCCGGGACAATTTAACTATGGCTACACCTTC. Translated: CASSPPGQFNYGYTF.

The chain joins TRBV5-1 to TRBJ2-1; TRBD2 might be the D (7 bases). V shed 7 bases and J shed 8 bases, with 22 bases lying between them. Germline CDR1 SGHRS, CDR2 YFSETQ. The CDR3 consists of 15 residues. CDR3 region: CASAKGEGVGDEQFF. Here the CDR3 DNA reads TGCGCCAGCGCCAAGGGGGAGGGCGTAGGGGATGAGCAGTTCTTC.

This chain connects TRBV6-4 to TRBJ2-3; D gene uncertain. The germline V gene has CDR1 MRHNA and CDR2 SNTAGT. Trimming pared 5 bases from V and 2 bases from J, leaving 11 bases between. This CDR3 contains 14 residues. The CDR3 here is CASSRDHNTDTQYF. CDR3 coding DNA: TGTGCCAGCAGTCGCGATCATAACACAGATACGCAGTATTTT.

This clonotype was seen more than once but under ten times. The chain links TRBV28 to TRBJ2-6; a weak D match, TRBD1 (6 bases). V was clipped by 6 bases and J by 0 bases, with 15 bases between them. The CDR3 contains 17 residues. The germline gives CDR1 MDHEN, CDR2 SYDVKM. CDR3 region: CASRNSQGLSGANVLTF. DNA for the CDR3: TGTGCCAGCAGAAACTCACAGGGCCTCTCTGGGGCCAACGTCCTGACTTTC.

The chain recombines TRBV18 with TRBJ1-1; TRBD1 is a possible D gene (6 bases). The germline V gene encodes CDR1 KGHSH and CDR2 LQKENI. The V end lost 1 base, the J end lost 7 bases, and 10 bases lay between the germline ends. The CDR3 contains 13 residues. The CDR3: CASSPQGGFEAFF. CDR3 sequence (DNA): TGTGCCAGCTCACCACAGGGGGGGTTTGAAGCTTTCTTT. Full variable domain (remainder filled in from reference TRBV18 and TRBJ1-1): NAGVMQNPRHLVRRRGQEARLRCSPMKGHSHVYWYRQLPEEGLKFMVYLQKENIIDESGMPKERFSAEFPKEGPSILRIQQVVRGDSAAYFCASSPQGGFEAFFGQGTRLTVV.

As DNA, the CDR3 is TGTGCCAGCAGCTTATTAGCGGGGAGTGAGCAGTACTTC. Its protein product is CASSLLAGSEQYF. The rearrangement uses TRBV7-3 and TRBJ2-7; TRBD2 agrees at 8 bases. This CDR3 has 13 amino acids. V was clipped by 2 bases and J by 7 bases; unmatched bases: 4. Germline V lookup: CDR1 SGHTA, CDR2 FQGTGA.

This clonotype has at least ten counts. The chain is built from TRBV20-1 and TRBJ2-7; D possibly corresponds to TRBD1 (5 bases). CDR3 length: 11 amino acids. V lost 4 bases to trimming and J lost 6 bases, with 10 bases between them. Germline loops: CDR1 DFQATT, CDR2 SNEGSKA (reference sequence). DNA of the CDR3: TGCAGTGCTACGGCAGGGTTCGAGCAGTACTTC. Protein: CSATAGFEQYF.

This clonotype was detected a few times. The rearrangement joins TRBV29-1 to TRBJ1-1; the D gene is possibly TRBD1 (6 bases). V lost 3 bases and J lost 4, with 15 bases in between. This CDR3 region has 14 residues. Per germline, CDR1 SQVTM and CDR2 ANQGSEA. This CDR3 is CSVDLLGGGTEAFF. The CDR3 region has the DNA TGCAGCGTTGATCTTCTGGGGGGCGGCACTGAAGCTTTCTTT.

This clonotype showed up many times. The V gene is TRBV10-3, the J gene TRBJ2-1, with TRBD1 matching over 7 bases. The V gene's germline CDR1 is ENHRY and CDR2 SYGVKD. The junction had 6 bases not matched to a gene; V was cut back by 6 bases and J by 7 bases. This CDR3 region has 13 residues. This CDR3 reads CAISSDRANEQFF. The CDR3 region has the DNA TGTGCCATCAGCTCCGACAGGGCAAATGAGCAGTTCTTC.

The table lists this clonotype with a few counts. The chain recombines TRBV28 with TRBJ2-2; the D gene is possibly TRBD1 (5 bases). The V end lost 6 bases, the J end lost 2 bases, and 10 bases lay between the germline ends. CDR3 length: 14 amino acids. From germline, CDR1 is MDHEN and CDR2 SYDVKM. The DNA of the CDR3 is TGTGCCAGCAGCATAGGGGATAACACCGGGGAGCTGTTTTTT. Encoded protein: CASSIGDNTGELFF.

CDR3 amino acids: CASSILYSKNIQYF. The CDR3 DNA follows: TGTGCCAGTAGTATACTCTATTCCAAAAACATTCAGTACTTC. The chain couples TRBV19 to TRBJ2-4, with D uncertain. The CDR3 has 14 residues. Germline CDR1 and CDR2: LNHDA and SQIVND (reference sequence). The ends were cut back, 2 bases at V and 2 bases at J, with 7 bases in the middle.

This clonotype was counted a few times. This chain links TRBV7-2 with TRBJ1-2; TRBD1 matches 8 bases. The CDR3 runs to 15 residues. CDR1 and CDR2 from the germline V gene are SGHTA and FQGNSA. The V and J ends lost 5 bases and 7 bases, in that order; junction bases with no gene match: 12. The CDR3 reads CASSQIGQGVGGYTF. As DNA, the CDR3 is TGTGCCAGCAGCCAAATCGGACAGGGAGTTGGTGGCTACACCTTC.

This clonotype has more than one count but fewer than ten. The CDR3 DNA reads as TGTGCCAGCAACCTACAGGGGAGTGCCAAAAACATTCAGTACTTC. Encoded protein: CASNLQGSAKNIQYF. The chain carries TRBV28 and TRBJ2-4; 7 nucleotides align to TRBD1. This CDR3 spans 15 amino acids. Germline CDR1 and CDR2: MDHEN and SYDVKM. V trimming: 7 bases; J trimming: 1 base; junction bases outside the gene matches: 7.

This clonotype was seen more than once but under ten times. J is TRBJ1-4 and V is TRBV28; no clear D gene. From germline, CDR1 is MDHEN and CDR2 SYDVKM. This CDR3 contains 11 residues. The ends were cut back, 3 bases at V and 13 bases at J, with 9 bases in the middle. The CDR3 coding sequence is TGTGCCAGCAGTTTCTCCGGACTACTGTTTTTT. Translating gives CASSFSGLLFF.

Ten or more counts support this clonotype. The chain recombines TRBV10-2 with TRBJ2-7; D remains ambiguous. The ends were cut back, 0 bases at V and 2 bases at J, with 8 bases in the middle. The germline V gene has CDR1 WSHSY and CDR2 SAAADI. This CDR3 has 14 residues. The CDR3 sequence: CASSESTNAYEQYF. CDR3 in DNA: TGCGCCAGCAGTGAGTCGACGAACGCCTACGAGCAGTACTTC.

Ten or more counts support this clonotype. The genes are TRBV9 and TRBJ2-1; D may be TRBD2 (5 bases). V was trimmed by 4 bases and J by 4 bases, leaving 15 bases between them. The CDR3 is 15 amino acids. Germline CDR1 reads SGDLS; CDR2 reads YYNGEE. The CDR3 region is CASSPLGGSYNEQFF. CDR3 in DNA: TGTGCCAGCAGCCCCTTGGGCGGGTCTTACAATGAGCAGTTCTTC.

This chain connects TRBV19 to TRBJ2-3; D might be TRBD2 (7 bases). Germline CDR1 LNHDA, CDR2 SQIVND (reference sequence). V dropped 3 bases and J dropped 0 bases, with 25 bases sitting between them. The CDR3 has 20 residues. CDR3 sequence reads: CASSISLGGGTLTSTDTQYF. The CDR3 nucleotides are TGTGCCAGTAGTATTTCGCTCGGCGGGGGCACTCTTACTAGCACAGATACGCAGTATTTT.

There are a few counts of this clonotype. The V gene is TRBV4-1, the J gene TRBJ1-5, with D tentatively TRBD1 (5 bases). This CDR3 is 15 amino acids long. The germline V gene encodes CDR1 MGHRA and CDR2 YSYEKL. The V end was cut by 3 bases, the J end by 6 bases, with 15 bases between. CDR3 bases: TGCGCCAGCAGCCATTCCGCAGGGAACAGTCAGCCCCAGCATTTT. Protein: CASSHSAGNSQPQHF.

This chain connects TRBV6-2 or TRBV6-3 to TRBJ2-3; D might be TRBD2 (5 bases). The CDR3 is 17 residues long. V lost 3 bases to trimming and J lost 2 bases, with 18 bases between them. Germline CDR1 reads MNHEY; CDR2 reads SVGEGT. CDR3 protein: CASSYPTKADFTDTQYF. Written as DNA, the CDR3 is TGTGCCAGCAGTTATCCGACTAAAGCGGATTTCACAGATACGCAGTATTTT.

This clonotype has just a few counts. This chain joins TRBV6-5 and TRBJ2-7; 8 bases match TRBD1. Trimming removed 2 bases from V and 4 bases from J; junction bases left unmatched: 7. The CDR3 is 15 amino acids. Germline CDR1 and CDR2: MNHEY and SVGAGI. The CDR3 bases are TGTGCCAGCAGTTACCCGACAGGGGCGCGATACGAGCAGTACTTC. Protein sequence: CASSYPTGARYEQYF.

This clonotype was counted at least ten times. The rearrangement joins TRBV28 to TRBJ1-5, with D uncertain. The CDR3 is 15 amino acids. Germline CDR1 is MDHEN and CDR2 is SYDVKM. The CDR3 spells CAAGDFSYSNQPQHF. The CDR3 nucleotides read TGTGCGGCGGGAGACTTCTCCTATAGCAATCAGCCCCAGCATTTT.

J is TRBJ2-1 and V is TRBV11-1, with 15 positions matching TRBD2. The V and J ends lost 4 bases and 11 bases, in that order; junction bases with no gene match: 6. This CDR3 comprises 15 residues. Per germline, CDR1 SGHAT and CDR2 FQDESV (reference sequence). CDR3 bases: TGTGCCAGCAGCTCGGGACTAGCGGGGGGCCTAAAGCAGTTCTTC. Translated, it gives CASSSGLAGGLKQFF.

This clonotype has just a few counts. The chain employs TRBV4-1 and TRBJ2-2; TRBD1 matches at 12 bases. The CDR3 has 15 amino acids. Germline V gives CDR1 MGHRA, CDR2 YSYEKL. With 1 base clipped from V and 8 bases from J, the junction kept 2 bases outside the gene matches. The CDR3 is CASSQGDRGQGELFF. CDR3 sequence (DNA): TGCGCCAGCAGCCAAGGGGACAGGGGGCAGGGGGAGCTGTTTTTT.

This clonotype turned up a few times. J is TRBJ2-3 and V is TRBV28, with a possible D match to TRBD1 (6 bases). V was pared by 4 bases and J by 2 bases, with 7 bases between. The germline V gene has CDR1 MDHEN and CDR2 SYDVKM. This CDR3 region has 13 residues. This CDR3 reads CASSWTATDTQYF. The CDR3, as DNA: TGTGCCAGCAGTTGGACAGCCACAGATACGCAGTATTTT.

The chain links TRBV6-1 to TRBJ1-1; maybe TRBD1 (6 bases). Trimming removed 2 bases at V and 6 bases at J, with 7 bases between. Germline V gene sequence: CDR1 MNHNS, CDR2 SASEGT. CDR3 size: 12 residues. CDR3 residues: CASSERGAEAFF. DNA of the CDR3: TGTGCCAGCAGTGAAAGGGGGGCTGAAGCTTTCTTT.